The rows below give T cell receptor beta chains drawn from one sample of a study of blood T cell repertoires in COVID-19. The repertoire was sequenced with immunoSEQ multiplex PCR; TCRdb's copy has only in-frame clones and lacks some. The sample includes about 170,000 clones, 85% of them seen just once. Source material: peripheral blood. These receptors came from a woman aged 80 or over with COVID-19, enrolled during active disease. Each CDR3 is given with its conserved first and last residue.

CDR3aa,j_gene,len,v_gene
CAISSGRDGDTQYF,TRBJ2-3,14,TRBV10-3
CASSQEGRGDNTIYF,TRBJ1-3,15,TRBV4-2
CASSPQGLVEAFF,TRBJ1-1,13,TRBV5-1
CASSPSRVSPLHF,TRBJ1-6,13,TRBV11-2
CASRPPRQGAYEQYF,TRBJ2-7,15,TRBV6-5
CASSRYLAGSYEQYF,TRBJ2-7,15,TRBV11-2
CASRDGTENTGELFF,TRBJ2-2,15,TRBV2
CATAGIVNTGELFF,TRBJ2-2,14,TRBV28
CASSRQGPNTEAFF,TRBJ1-1,14,TRBV5-1
CASSHSNEGEAFF,TRBJ1-1,13,TRBV5-1
CASSAAKDRSEQPQHF,TRBJ1-5,16,TRBV5-5
CASTLRDTQYF,TRBJ2-3,11,TRBV2
CASSLNQGFTIYF,TRBJ1-3,13,TRBV5-5
CASSLSPGYGYTF,TRBJ1-2,13,TRBV7-9
CASSLGRPVRMNTEAFF,TRBJ1-1,17,TRBV4-1
CASSSGQAQNIQYF,TRBJ2-4,14,TRBV5-5
CASSQPGPSTEAFF,TRBJ1-1,14,TRBV3-1/TRBV3-2
CASSDTRTENSNQPQHF,TRBJ1-5,17,TRBV6-4
CASSADRSSGYGYTF,TRBJ1-2,15,TRBV19
CASSTTGYEKLFF,TRBJ1-4,13,TRBV19
CATSERGWGESSYNEQFF,TRBJ2-1,18,TRBV24-1
CSFTSGSETQYF,TRBJ2-5,12,TRBV29-1
CASSLSNPTPGSPLHF,TRBJ1-6,16,TRBV5-1
CSGGGGTMNTEAFF,TRBJ1-1,14,TRBV29-1
CASRRSGAEHNEQFF,TRBJ2-1,15,TRBV5-1
CASKRENNSPLHF,TRBJ1-6,13,TRBV6-5
CASSLTSGTYNEQFF,TRBJ2-1,15,TRBV7-3
CASSQQMTLLNYGYTF,TRBJ1-2,16,TRBV4-1
CASSVGLLRTEAFF,TRBJ1-1,14,TRBV9
CASSTQGAETQYF,TRBJ2-5,13,TRBV5-8
CASMSGLYSPLHF,TRBJ1-6,13,TRBV6-5
CASSMARGHGDQPQHF,TRBJ1-5,16,TRBV19
CASSLTGVGGYTF,TRBJ1-2,13,TRBV12-3/TRBV12-4
CASSPTGGDYGYTF,TRBJ1-2,14,TRBV6-5
CASAVGQVRSTEAFF,TRBJ1-1,15,TRBV19
CASSSLAGGDTQYF,TRBJ2-3,14,TRBV5-1
CASSARQGELFF,TRBJ2-2,12,TRBV9
CASRTQQGNYGYTF,TRBJ1-2,14,TRBV28
CASRVAGPNEQFF,TRBJ2-1,13,TRBV6-6
CASRTGLNNEQFF,TRBJ2-1,13,TRBV6-5
CASSRRQAGAGGYTF,TRBJ1-2,15,TRBV3-1/TRBV3-2
CASSYPRKGGSTEAFF,TRBJ1-1,16,TRBV7-2
CASSYPGLADEQFF,TRBJ2-1,14,TRBV6-6
CASSLGPRDTQYF,TRBJ2-3,13,TRBV11-2
CASSQSGQGIHYGYTF,TRBJ1-2,16,TRBV7-9
CASSPKHRSGRRIGYEQYF,TRBJ2-7,19,TRBV4-2
CASSSASGQGTLLDTEAFF,TRBJ1-1,19,TRBV28
CASSTGLAALDTQYF,TRBJ2-3,15,TRBV19
CASSSAGQHNEKLFF,TRBJ1-4,15,TRBV5-1
CASSLASDRVKDTQYF,TRBJ2-3,16,TRBV5-4
CASSSRGVGTQPQHF,TRBJ1-5,15,TRBV6-1
CASSPERGRNYEQYF,TRBJ2-7,15,TRBV21-1
CASSLGTSEIYEQYF,TRBJ2-7,15,TRBV5-5
CSVLWTSSMGIF,TRBJ2-1,12,TRBV29-1
CASFPRSRDYENEQYF,TRBJ2-7,16,TRBV28
CASSSTGVGVLTTQYF,TRBJ2-3,16,TRBV28
CASSTGRINYGYTF,TRBJ1-2,14,TRBV5-1
CASRGDRVAYGYTF,TRBJ1-2,14,TRBV2